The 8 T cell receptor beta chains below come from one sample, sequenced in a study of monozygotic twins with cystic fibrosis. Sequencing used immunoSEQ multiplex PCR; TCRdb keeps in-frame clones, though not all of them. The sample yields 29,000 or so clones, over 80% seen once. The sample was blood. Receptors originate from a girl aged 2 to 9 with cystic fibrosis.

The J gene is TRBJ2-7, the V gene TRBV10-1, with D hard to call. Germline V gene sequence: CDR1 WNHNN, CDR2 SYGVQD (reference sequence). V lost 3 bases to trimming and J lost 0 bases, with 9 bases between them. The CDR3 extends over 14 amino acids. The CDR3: CASSEGIPSYEQYF. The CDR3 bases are TGCGCCAGCAGTGAAGGGATCCCCTCCTACGAGCAGTACTTC.

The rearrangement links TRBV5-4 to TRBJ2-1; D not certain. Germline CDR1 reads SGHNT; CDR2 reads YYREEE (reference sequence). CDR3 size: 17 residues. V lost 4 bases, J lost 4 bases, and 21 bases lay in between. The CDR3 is CASSQHTSLTKYNEQFF. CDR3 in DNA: TGTGCCAGCAGCCAACACACAAGCCTAACAAAATACAATGAGCAGTTCTTC.

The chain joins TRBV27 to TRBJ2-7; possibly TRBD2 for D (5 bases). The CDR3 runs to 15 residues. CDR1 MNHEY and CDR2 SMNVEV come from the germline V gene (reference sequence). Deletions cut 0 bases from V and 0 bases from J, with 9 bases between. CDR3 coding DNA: TGTGCCAGCAGTTTATCGCTGGGGAGCTCCTACGAGCAGTACTTC. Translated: CASSLSLGSSYEQYF.

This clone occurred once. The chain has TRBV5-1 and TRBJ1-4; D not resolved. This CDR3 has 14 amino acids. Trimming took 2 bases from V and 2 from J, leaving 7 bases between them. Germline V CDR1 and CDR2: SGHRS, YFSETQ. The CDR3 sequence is CASSFGETNEKLFF. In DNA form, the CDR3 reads TGCGCCAGCAGCTTTGGGGAGACTAATGAAAAACTGTTTTTT.

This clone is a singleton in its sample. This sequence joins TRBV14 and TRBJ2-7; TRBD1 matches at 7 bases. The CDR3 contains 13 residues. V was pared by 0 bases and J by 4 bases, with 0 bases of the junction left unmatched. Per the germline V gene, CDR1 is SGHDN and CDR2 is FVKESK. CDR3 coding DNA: TGTGCCAGCAGCCAAGAGACAGGGTACGAGCAGTACTTC. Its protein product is CASSQETGYEQYF.

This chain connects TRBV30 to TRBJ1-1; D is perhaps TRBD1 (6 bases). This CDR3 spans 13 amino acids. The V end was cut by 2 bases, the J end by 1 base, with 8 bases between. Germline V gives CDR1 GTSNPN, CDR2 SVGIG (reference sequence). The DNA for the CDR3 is TGTGCCTGGAGTACGGGGGCGAACACTGAAGCTTTCTTT. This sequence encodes CAWSTGANTEAFF.

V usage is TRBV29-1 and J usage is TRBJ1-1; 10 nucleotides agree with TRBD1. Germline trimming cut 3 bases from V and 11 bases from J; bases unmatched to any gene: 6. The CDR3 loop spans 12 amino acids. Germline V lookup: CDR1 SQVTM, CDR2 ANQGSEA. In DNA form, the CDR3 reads TGCAGCGTTGAGGAGGGGACAGGGGAGGCTTTCTTT. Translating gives CSVEEGTGEAFF.

DNA for the CDR3: TGTGCCAGCAGGGCAGATGAAACAGGGCCTGGGGCCAACGTCCTGACTTTC. Residues: CASRADETGPGANVLTF. J is TRBJ2-6 and V is TRBV5-4, with D possibly being TRBD1 (6 bases). Germline V gene sequence: CDR1 SGHNT, CDR2 YYREEE (reference sequence). V lost 5 bases and J lost 2, with 17 bases in between. This CDR3 is built from 17 residues.